This TCR beta chain came from a study of cytomegalovirus exposure and HLA in healthy donors. Amplification used 60 Vbeta primers and 13 Jbeta primers. TCRdb's table, derived via immunoSEQ multiplex PCR, lists solely in-frame clones and lacks some. The sample contains about 180,000 clones, 77% of which appear only once. The CDR3 extends over 15 amino acids. Unmatched junction bases numbered 10, after V lost 1 base and J lost 8 bases. Per germline, CDR1 LGHNA and CDR2 YSLEER. This clone was found a few times. The sample taken for sequencing was PBMCs. The chain links TRBV4-3 to TRBJ1-2, with 7 bases that match TRBD1. This TCR derives from a man aged 18 to 30 in good health and CMV-seronegative. CDR3 sequence: CASSQALTGVVGYTF. The CDR3 DNA is TGCGCCAGCAGCCAAGCCTTAACAGGGGTCGTCGGCTACACCTTC.